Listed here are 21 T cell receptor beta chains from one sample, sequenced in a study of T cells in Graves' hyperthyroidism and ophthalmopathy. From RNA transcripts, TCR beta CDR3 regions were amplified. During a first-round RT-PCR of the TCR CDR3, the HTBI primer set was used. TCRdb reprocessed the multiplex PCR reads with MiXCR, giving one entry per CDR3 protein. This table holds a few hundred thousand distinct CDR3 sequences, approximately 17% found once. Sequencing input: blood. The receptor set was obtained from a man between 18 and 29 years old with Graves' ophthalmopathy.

The CDR3 loop is CASSWDRVAYGYTF. For the CDR3, the DNA is TGTGCCAGCAGCTGGGACAGGGTGGCCTATGGCTACACCTTC. The chain is built from TRBV9 and TRBJ1-2, with 9 nucleotides matching TRBD1. CDR1 and CDR2 from the germline V gene are SGDLS and YYNGEE. The CDR3 has 14 residues. The V segment lost 4 bases and the J segment 4 bases; nucleotides outside the gene matches: 5.

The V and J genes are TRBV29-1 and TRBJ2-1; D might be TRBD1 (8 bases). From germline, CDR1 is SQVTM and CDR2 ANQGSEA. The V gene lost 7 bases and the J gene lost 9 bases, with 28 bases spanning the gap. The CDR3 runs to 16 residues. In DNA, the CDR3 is TGCAGCGCACCGGGGGGAGGGACAGGACCCGCGGGTGAGCAGTTCTTC. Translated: CSAPGGGTGPAGEQFF.

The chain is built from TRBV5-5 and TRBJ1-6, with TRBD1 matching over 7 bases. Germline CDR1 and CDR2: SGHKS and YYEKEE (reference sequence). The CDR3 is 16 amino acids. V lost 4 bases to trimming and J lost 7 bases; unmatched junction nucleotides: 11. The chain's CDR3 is CASSRNVRDRNSPLHF. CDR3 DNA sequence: TGTGCCAGCAGCCGAAATGTCAGGGACAGAAATTCACCCCTCCACTTT.

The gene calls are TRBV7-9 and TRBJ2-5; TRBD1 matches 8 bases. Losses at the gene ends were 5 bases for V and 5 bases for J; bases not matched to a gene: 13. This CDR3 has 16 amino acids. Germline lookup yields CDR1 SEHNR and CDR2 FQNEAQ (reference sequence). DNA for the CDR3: TGTGCCAGCAGCATTAGGACAGGGATCTTACTGGAGACCCAGTACTTC. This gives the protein CASSIRTGILLETQYF.

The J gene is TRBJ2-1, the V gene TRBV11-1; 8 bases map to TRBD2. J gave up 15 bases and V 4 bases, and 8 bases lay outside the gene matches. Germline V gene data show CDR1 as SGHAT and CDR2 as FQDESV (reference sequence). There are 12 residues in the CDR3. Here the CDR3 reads CASSSGRGGAFF. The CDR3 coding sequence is TGTGCCAGCAGCTCGGGACGGGGGGGCGCGTTCTTC. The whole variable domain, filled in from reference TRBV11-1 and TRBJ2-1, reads EAEVAQSPRYKITEKSQAVAFWCDPISGHATLYWYRQILGQGPELLVQFQDESVVDDSQLPKDRFSAERLKGVDSTLKIQPAELGDSAMYLCASSSGRGGAFFGPGTRLTVL.

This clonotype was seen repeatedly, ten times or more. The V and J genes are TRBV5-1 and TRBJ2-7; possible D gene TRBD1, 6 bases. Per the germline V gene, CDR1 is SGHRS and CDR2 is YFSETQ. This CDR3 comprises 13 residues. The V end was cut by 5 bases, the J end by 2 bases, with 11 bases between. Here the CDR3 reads CASSSGQPYEQYF. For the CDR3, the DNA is TGCGCCAGCAGTTCTGGACAGCCCTACGAGCAGTACTTC.

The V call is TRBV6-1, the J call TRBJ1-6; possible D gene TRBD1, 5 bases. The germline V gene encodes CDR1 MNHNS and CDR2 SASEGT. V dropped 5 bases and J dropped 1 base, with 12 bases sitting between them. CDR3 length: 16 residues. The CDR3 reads CASSLIGGSYNSPLHF. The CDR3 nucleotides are TGTGCCAGCAGTCTGATCGGGGGTTCCTATAATTCACCCCTCCACTTT.

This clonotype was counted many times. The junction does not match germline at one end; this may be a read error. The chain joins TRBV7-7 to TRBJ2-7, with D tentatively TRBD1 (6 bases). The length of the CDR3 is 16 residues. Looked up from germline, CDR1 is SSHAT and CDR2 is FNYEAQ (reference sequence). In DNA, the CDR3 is TGTGCTAGCAGCTTAAATTTGGCGGACAGAATCTACGAGCAGTACTTC. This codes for CASSLNLADRIYEQYF.

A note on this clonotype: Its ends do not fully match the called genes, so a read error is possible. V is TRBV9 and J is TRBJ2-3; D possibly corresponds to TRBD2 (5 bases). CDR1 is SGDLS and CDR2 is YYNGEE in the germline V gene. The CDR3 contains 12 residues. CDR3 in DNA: TGTGCCAGCAGCCGAGGGTTAGATACGCGGTATTTT. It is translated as CASSRGLDTRYF.

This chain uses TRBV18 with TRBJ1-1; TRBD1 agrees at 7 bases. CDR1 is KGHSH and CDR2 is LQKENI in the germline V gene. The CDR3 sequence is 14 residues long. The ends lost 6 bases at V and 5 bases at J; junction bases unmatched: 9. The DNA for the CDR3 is TGTGCCAGCTCCTTTGACAGGGATGGAACTGAAGCTTTCTTT. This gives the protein CASSFDRDGTEAFF.

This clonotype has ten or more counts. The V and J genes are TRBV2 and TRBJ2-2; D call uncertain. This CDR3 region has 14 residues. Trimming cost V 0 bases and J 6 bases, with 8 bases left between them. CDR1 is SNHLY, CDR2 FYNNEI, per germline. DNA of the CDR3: TGTGCCAGCAGTGAAGCGGTGAGCGCCGGGGAGCTGTTTTTT. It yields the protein CASSEAVSAGELFF.

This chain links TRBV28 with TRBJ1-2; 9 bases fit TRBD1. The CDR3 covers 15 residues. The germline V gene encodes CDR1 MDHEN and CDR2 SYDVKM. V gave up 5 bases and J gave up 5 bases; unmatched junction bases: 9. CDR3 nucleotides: TGTGCCAGCAGTCGCCCCGGGACAGGGCGGTATGGCTACACCTTC. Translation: CASSRPGTGRYGYTF.

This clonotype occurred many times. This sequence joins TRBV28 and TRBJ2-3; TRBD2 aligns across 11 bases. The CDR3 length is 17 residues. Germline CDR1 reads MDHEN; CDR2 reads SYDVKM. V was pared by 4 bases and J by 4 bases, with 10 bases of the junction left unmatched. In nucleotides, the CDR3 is TGTGCCAGCAGTTCCCCTCCGGCTAGCGGGGGGCCAGATACGCAGTATTTT. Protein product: CASSSPPASGGPDTQYF.

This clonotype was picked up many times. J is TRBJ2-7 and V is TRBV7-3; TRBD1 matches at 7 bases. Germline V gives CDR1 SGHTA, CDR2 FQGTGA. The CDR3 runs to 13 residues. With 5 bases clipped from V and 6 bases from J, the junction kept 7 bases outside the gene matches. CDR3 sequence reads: CASSNTGVSEQYF. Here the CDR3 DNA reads TGTGCCAGCAGCAACACAGGGGTGAGCGAGCAGTACTTC.

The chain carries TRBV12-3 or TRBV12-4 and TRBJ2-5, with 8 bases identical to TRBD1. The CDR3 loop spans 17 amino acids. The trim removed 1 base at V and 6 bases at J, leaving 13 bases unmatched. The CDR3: CASSLDYGTGPVKTQYF. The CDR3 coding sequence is TGTGCCAGCAGTTTAGATTACGGGACAGGCCCAGTGAAGACCCAGTACTTC.

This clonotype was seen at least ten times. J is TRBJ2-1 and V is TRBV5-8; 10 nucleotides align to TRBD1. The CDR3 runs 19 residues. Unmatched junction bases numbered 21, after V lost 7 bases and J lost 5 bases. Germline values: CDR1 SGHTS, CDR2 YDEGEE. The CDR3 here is CASSGPGQGMAVNDNEQFF. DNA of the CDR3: TGTGCCAGCTCAGGCCCGGGACAGGGGATGGCCGTCAACGACAATGAGCAGTTCTTC.

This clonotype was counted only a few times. The CDR3 bases are TGCAGCGCTGACGGGACAGAACCCTCTAACTATGGCTACACCTTC. Residues: CSADGTEPSNYGYTF. The rearrangement joins TRBV29-1 to TRBJ1-2; TRBD1 matches 7 bases. Germline V gene data show CDR1 as SQVTM and CDR2 as ANQGSEA. The CDR3 loop spans 15 amino acids. V was pared by 7 bases and J by 0 bases, with 11 bases of the junction left unmatched.

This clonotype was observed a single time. The CDR3 spells CASSPGGLVTEAFF. The CDR3 DNA follows: TGTGCCAGCAGTCCCGGAGGGTTGGTCACTGAAGCTTTCTTT. The V gene is TRBV12-3 or TRBV12-4, the J gene TRBJ1-1; no definite D call. Trimming pared 5 bases from V and 4 bases from J, leaving 14 bases between. This CDR3 is 14 amino acids long.

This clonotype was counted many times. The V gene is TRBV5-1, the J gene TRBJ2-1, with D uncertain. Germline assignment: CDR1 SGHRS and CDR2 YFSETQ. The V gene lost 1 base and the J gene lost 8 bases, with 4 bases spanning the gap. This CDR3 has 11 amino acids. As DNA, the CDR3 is TGCGCCAGCAGCTTGCAGGATGAGCAGTTCTTC. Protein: CASSLQDEQFF.

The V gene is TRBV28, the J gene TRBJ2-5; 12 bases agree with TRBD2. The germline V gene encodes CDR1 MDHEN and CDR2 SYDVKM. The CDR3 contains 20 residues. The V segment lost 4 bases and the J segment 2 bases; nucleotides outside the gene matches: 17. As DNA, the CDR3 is TGTGCCAGCAGTTATCCCCCGTGGCTAGCGGGGGGGCCGGGGCAAGAGACCCAGTACTTC. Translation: CASSYPPWLAGGPGQETQYF.

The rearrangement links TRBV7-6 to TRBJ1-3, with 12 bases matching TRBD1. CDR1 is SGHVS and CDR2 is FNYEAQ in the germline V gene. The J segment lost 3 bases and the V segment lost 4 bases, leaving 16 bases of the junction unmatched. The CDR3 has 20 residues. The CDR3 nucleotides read TGTGCCAGCAGCTGGAGGGTACGGGACAGGGGGCGTTCTAATGGAAACACCATATATTTT. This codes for CASSWRVRDRGRSNGNTIYF.